This entry concerns a single T cell receptor (beta chain). Its specificity is not known. CDR1 is LNHNV and CDR2 is YYDKDF in the germline V gene (reference sequence). The CDR3 is 15 residues long. V was pared by 0 bases and J by 10 bases, with 13 bases between. Cultured CD4+ T cell DNA underwent sequencing with the Oncomine TCR Beta short-read assay. TCRdb processed the PCR reads anew with MiXCR; each CDR3 protein has one entry. The table shows some 14,000 distinct CDR3 sequences, with approximately 71% occurring only once. The treatment here: roughly 11-day PBMC culture with coronavirus spike peptide pools or control peptides (ViraFEST assay). The data belong to a study of vaccination and CD4 T cells after COVID-19. Across the whole study: Diagnosis preceded the drawing of post-COVID samples by a median approximately 110 days (range 35 to 161).

The chain uses TRBV15 and TRBJ1-6; the D gene is possibly TRBD1 (6 bases). The sequence was collected from a human donor who had recovered from COVID-19. Sequencing was done on a sample of CD4+ T cells from blood, cultured in vitro. The CDR3 nucleotides are TGTGCCACCAGCAGAGAACGGGGGCTGGCGTCACCCCTCCACTTT. Amino acid sequence: CATSRERGLASPLHF.